The 4 T cell receptor beta chains presented below share a single source sample, sequenced in a study of T cells after yellow fever vaccination. TCRdb used MiXCR to reprocess the 5' RACE reads, holding one entry per CDR3 protein. The sample includes about 320,000 distinct CDR3 sequences, around 10% of them seen just once. Material: CD4+ T cells sorted from PBMCs, obtained 45 days after the yellow fever booster vaccination. Receptors originate from a young man who received the YFV17D yellow fever vaccine.

The sample holds a few counts of this clonotype. V usage is TRBV25-1 and J usage is TRBJ1-5; perhaps TRBD1 as D (5 bases). V lost 5 bases to trimming and J lost 4 bases, with 12 bases between them. CDR1 and CDR2 (germline): MGHDK, SYGVNS. The CDR3 totals 14 residues. The CDR3 nucleotides are TGTGCCAGCAGTCCGCTGGGGGAAAATCAGCCCCAGCATTTT. It specifies CASSPLGENQPQHF.

This clonotype was observed a few times. This chain uses TRBV14 with TRBJ2-1; 13 nucleotides line up with TRBD2. CDR3 length: 17 residues. Looked up from germline, CDR1 is SGHDN and CDR2 is FVKESK. V was clipped by 1 base and J by 7 bases; unmatched bases: 7. The CDR3 loop reads CASSQVPGTSGANEQFF. Written as DNA, the CDR3 is TGTGCCAGCAGCCAAGTGCCCGGGACTAGCGGGGCAAATGAGCAGTTCTTC.

This clonotype was observed many times. The DNA of the CDR3 is TGCGCCAGCAGTCAAACCTCTGGGGAGGAAGGCTCCTACGAGCAGTACGTC. This encodes CASSQTSGEEGSYEQYV. The chain is built from TRBV23-1 and TRBJ2-7; maybe TRBD2 (6 bases). TRBV23-1 is an ORF for which the function is uncertain. Trimming took 2 bases from V and 0 from J, leaving 17 bases between them. The length of the CDR3 is 17 residues.

This clonotype was observed at least ten times. This chain links TRBV11-2 with TRBJ2-7; the match to TRBD2 covers 8 bases. The germline V gene encodes CDR1 SGHAT and CDR2 FQNNGV. Unmatched junction bases numbered 10, after V lost 3 bases and J lost 6 bases. This CDR3 is 15 amino acids long. The CDR3 here is CASSLASGSSSEQYF. CDR3 in DNA: TGTGCCAGCAGCTTGGCTAGCGGGTCCTCTTCCGAGCAGTACTTC. Together with reference TRBV11-2 and TRBJ2-7, the CDR3 gives the full variable domain: EAGVAQSPRYKIIEKRQSVAFWCNPISGHATLYWYQQILGQGPKLLIQFQNNGVVDDSQLPKDRFSAERLKGVDSTLKIQPAKLEDSAVYLCASSLASGSSSEQYFGPGTRLTVT.